This T cell receptor beta chain was sequenced during a study of T cells in lung cancer brain metastases (dated by TCRdb to 2017 to 2018). About the study as a whole: Seventeen of the 20 patients had a history of tobacco use, with a median of roughly 42 pack-years. The study compared TCR beta CDR3 repertoires of fully resected primary non-small cell lung cancers with those of paired brain metastases. An average DNA integrity number of roughly 4 was found in both primary and metastatic specimens, and no significant difference was detected between sites. Median interval between primary and brain metastasis specimen acquisition was around 350 days. The cohort included roughly 20 patients who provided some 40 specimens, with each patient contributing one primary lung lesion and one brain metastasis. Of the approximately 20 patients, more than 15 received no interval therapy between resection of the primary and resection of the metastasis. Patients had a median age at first diagnosis of 55 to 65 years, with 8 or 9 males and about a dozen females. Findings and caveats that apply to the study as a whole: Brain metastases had significantly fewer unique productive clones than paired primaries (median approximately 1,500 versus 4,300). Effects of preoperative corticosteroids on T cell infiltration in brain metastases could not be controlled. DNA fragmentation in the FFPE samples may have prevented recovery of the complete infiltrating T cell repertoire. In brain metastases, the ten most abundant clones accounted for a significantly larger fraction of the repertoire than in primaries, a finding that suggests clonal expansion. Most clones were found to be lesion-specific, and limited overlap was observed between paired lesions (mean Morisita index roughly 0.2).

Each sample received between roughly 2 and 5 ug of genomic DNA as input, and paired samples received equal DNA input. TCR beta libraries were built with the immunoSEQ hsTCRbeta Kit using multiplexed V and J gene primers in two PCR steps. Pooled libraries with positive and negative controls were sequenced on an Illumina MiSeq using a 100-cycle paired-end protocol. In the paper's pipeline: Raw data were processed by the immunoSEQ vendor into normalized, annotated TCR beta repertoire reports. Richness was defined as the number of unique clones by nucleotide sequence, and the iChao1 and Efron-Thisted estimators were used to extrapolate total richness. Paired lesions were characterized and compared using Pielou's evenness, Simpson's index, top-ten clone proportional abundance, and the Morisita overlap index. TCRdb re-hosts the immuneACCESS table, in-frame sequences only. Its copies lack some clones; in the studies checked, an unresolved V gene accounts for under half of them, and the cause for the rest is not known. V, J and clone size were drawn from that table, and D and trimming were deduced from the DNA. This sample has under 1,500 clones in its table, and roughly 91% of those were observed once. 3% to 4% of the sample rests with the top ten.

A note on this clone: It lacks a known antigen. No much larger clone exists at a distance of one base, and base qualities are not known.

Resection was performed in the patients for synchronous oligometastatic disease or for delayed recurrence of a solitary brain metastasis. To avoid including cancers other than NSCLC, any patient with a history of multiple malignancies was excluded. Tumor areas were macrodissected from a few deparaffinized 10 um unstained sections guided by marked H&E slides. All specimens were formalin-fixed and paraffin-embedded (FFPE). The AllPrep DNA/RNA FFPE Kit was used for extraction of genomic DNA. The CDR3, cysteine through phenylalanine, is 16 amino acids long. Just the 48-base CDR3 DNA is kept, in frame starting at base 1. CDR1 and CDR2 are read off the germline V gene as SQVTM and ANQGSEA.

The material sequenced was tumor tissue from a brain metastasis. The sample's cell subset or site label, decoded: paired resected brain metastasis. The clonotype originates from a man aged 65-85 years with non-small cell lung cancer that had spread to the brain. The chain is encoded by TRBV29-1 joined to TRBJ1-1; the D region possibly corresponds to TRBD1 (6 bases align). The bases read TGCAGTGCTACTATAGGGGGGTGGGCCGTGAACACTGAAGCTTTCTTT. It is translated as CSATIGGWAVNTEAFF.